This T cell receptor beta chain was documented in a study of blood T cells in healthy people across ages. Germline CDR1 is ENHRY and CDR2 is SYGVKD. CDR3 length equals 13 residues. V lost 8 bases and J lost 0, with 11 bases in between. There are a few counts of this clonotype. Sample-barcoded 5' priming and a J-beta primer mix drove a second PCR of about 6 to 11 cycles. TCRdb independently ran MiXCR on the 5' RACE reads; one entry per CDR3 protein. Of fewer than 900,000 distinct CDR3 sequences listed, more than 40% were seen once; the top ten hold less than 25%. This sequence was found in a woman aged 55-69 years in good health. V usage is TRBV10-3 and J usage is TRBJ2-7; possibly TRBD2 for D (6 bases). The sequenced sample consisted of blood. The CDR3 DNA sequence: TGTGCCATCCAGGAGGGGACCTCCTACGAGCAGTACTTC. This codes for CAIQEGTSYEQYF.